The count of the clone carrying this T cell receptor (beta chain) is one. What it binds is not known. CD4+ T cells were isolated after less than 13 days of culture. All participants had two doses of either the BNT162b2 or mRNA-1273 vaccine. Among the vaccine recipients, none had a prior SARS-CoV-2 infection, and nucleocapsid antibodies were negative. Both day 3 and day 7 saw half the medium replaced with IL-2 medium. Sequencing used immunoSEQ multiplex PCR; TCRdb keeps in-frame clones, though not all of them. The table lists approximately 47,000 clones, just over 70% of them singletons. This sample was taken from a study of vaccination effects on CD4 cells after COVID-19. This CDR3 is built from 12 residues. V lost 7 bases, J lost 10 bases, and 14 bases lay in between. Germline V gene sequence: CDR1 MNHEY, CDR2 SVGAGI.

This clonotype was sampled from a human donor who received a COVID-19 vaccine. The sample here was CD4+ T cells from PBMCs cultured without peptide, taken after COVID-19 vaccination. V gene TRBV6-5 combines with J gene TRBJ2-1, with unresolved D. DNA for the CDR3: TGTGCCAGCACCTCCACCGCGGAGGAGCAGTTCTTC. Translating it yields CASTSTAEEQFF.